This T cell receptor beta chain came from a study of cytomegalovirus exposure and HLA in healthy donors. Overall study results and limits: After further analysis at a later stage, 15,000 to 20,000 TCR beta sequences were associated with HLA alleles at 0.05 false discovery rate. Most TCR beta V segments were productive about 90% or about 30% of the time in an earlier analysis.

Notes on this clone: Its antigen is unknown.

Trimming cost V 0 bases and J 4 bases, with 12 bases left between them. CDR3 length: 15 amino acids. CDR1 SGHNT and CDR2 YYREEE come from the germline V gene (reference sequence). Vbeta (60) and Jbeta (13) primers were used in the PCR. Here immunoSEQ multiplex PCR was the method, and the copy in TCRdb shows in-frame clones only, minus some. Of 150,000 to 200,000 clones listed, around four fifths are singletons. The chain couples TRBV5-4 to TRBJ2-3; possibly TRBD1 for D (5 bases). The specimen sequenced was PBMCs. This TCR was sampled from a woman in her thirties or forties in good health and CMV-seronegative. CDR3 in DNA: TGTGCCAGCAGCTTGGAGCCAGGGTCGGCAGATACGCAGTATTTT. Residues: CASSLEPGSADTQYF.